A selection of T cell receptor beta chains follows, all from one sample in a study of cytotoxic CD8 clonotypes in ibrutinib-treated CLL. Sequenced by immunoSEQ multiplex PCR; TCRdb stores in-frame clones only, minus some. The sample yields a few hundred thousand clones, roughly 70% seen once. The sequenced sample was PBMCs, obtained after 24 months of ibrutinib treatment. These receptors originate from a human donor with chronic lymphocytic leukemia. Each CDR3 is given with its conserved first and last residue. The D gene is left open where the match is weak. The size entry is marked missing in some rows and otherwise reads once, few, many or a size class.

TRBJ2-1 | TRBV5-1 | . | . | CASSLGSSYNEQFF | TGCGCCAGCAGCCTAGGGAGCTCCTACAATGAGCAGTTCTTC
TRBJ1-4 | TRBV15 | . | . | CATSRDLITGSEKLFF | TGTGCCACCAGCAGAGATCTGATAACAGGGAGTGAAAAACTGTTTTTT
TRBJ2-7 | TRBV11-2 | . | few | CASRGVPYEQYF | TGTGCCAGCAGGGGAGTGCCCTACGAGCAGTACTTC
TRBJ2-5 | TRBV27 | TRBD1 | . | CASSLTGAETQYF | TGTGCCAGCAGTTTGACAGGGGCAGAGACCCAGTACTTC
TRBJ2-5 | TRBV19 | TRBD1 | few | CASSMSRTGQQTQYF | TGTGCCAGTAGTATGTCTAGGACAGGCCAACAGACCCAGTACTTC
TRBJ2-7 | TRBV28 | . | few | CASSDGSLRYEQYF | TGTGCCAGCAGCGACGGATCCCTTCGTTACGAGCAGTACTTC
TRBJ1-5 | TRBV4-3 | . | . | CASSHDRDTYQPQHF | TGCGCCAGCAGCCACGATCGGGACACATATCAGCCCCAGCATTTT
TRBJ2-7 | TRBV7-2 | . | . | CASTSTGFSYEQYF | TGTGCCAGCACGTCTACGGGCTTCTCCTACGAGCAGTACTTC
TRBJ2-7 | TRBV2 | . | . | CASSEFRASAEQYF | TGTGCCAGCAGTGAATTCAGGGCGTCCGCCGAGCAGTACTTC
TRBJ1-1 | TRBV6-5 | TRBD1 | . | CASSGRTGNTEAFF | TGTGCCAGCAGTGGAAGGACAGGGAACACTGAAGCTTTCTTT
TRBJ2-7 | TRBV2 | . | . | CASSEWGTSYEQYF | TGTGCCAGCAGTGAATGGGGGACCTCCTACGAGCAGTACTTC
TRBJ1-2 | TRBV6-4 | . | . | CASSDEAGGYTF | TGTGCCAGCAGTGACGAGGCAGGTGGCTACACCTTC
TRBJ1-2 | TRBV4-2 | TRBD1 | . | CASSQVGTGSNYGYTF | TGTGCCAGCAGCCAAGTGGGGACAGGGAGTAACTATGGCTACACCTTC
TRBJ1-2 | TRBV27 | . | . | CASSMDANYGYTF | TGTGCCAGCAGCATGGATGCTAACTATGGCTACACCTTC
TRBJ2-1 | TRBV9 | . | few | CASSVGTGTGEFF | .
TRBJ2-1 | TRBV28 | . | . | CASSEGGSSYNEQFF | TGTGCCAGCAGTGAAGGAGGTAGCTCCTACAATGAGCAGTTCTTC
TRBJ1-1 | TRBV6-1 | . | . | CASSEVGSSAEAFF | TGTGCCAGCAGTGAAGTGGGGAGTTCGGCTGAAGCTTTCTTT